Below are 21 T cell receptor beta chains sequenced from a single sample in a study of blood T cell repertoires in COVID-19. Assay: immunoSEQ multiplex PCR; the TCRdb copy retains only in-frame clones and omits some. The table records hundreds of thousands of clones, 88% of them present only once. The sequencing sample was made of peripheral blood. Every receptor here comes from a human donor in a cohort sampled during active COVID-19.

The chain carries TRBV5-1 and TRBJ1-3; D perhaps matches TRBD1 (5 bases). CDR3 length: 16 amino acids. Trimming stripped 4 bases from V and 4 bases from J, with 18 bases between. CDR1 is SGHRS, CDR2 YFSETQ, per germline. Here the CDR3 DNA reads TGCGCCAGCAGCATTAATAGGGGATTCGCCGGAAACACCATATATTTT. Amino acids: CASSINRGFAGNTIYF.

This clone was counted once. The chain recombines TRBV18 with TRBJ1-4, with D uncertain. V was pared by 3 bases and J by 8 bases, with 10 bases between. This CDR3 is 13 amino acids long. Germline lookup yields CDR1 KGHSH and CDR2 LQKENI. This CDR3 is CASSPTTGEKLFF. The CDR3 coding sequence is TGTGCCAGCTCACCCACGACGGGGGAAAAACTGTTTTTT.

The chain links TRBV21-1 to TRBJ2-3; TRBD1 reflects the table's D call only, with no check against the DNA. TRBV21-1 is a known pseudogene. CDR3 length: 17 amino acids. CDR3 nucleotide sequence: TGTGCCAGCATCCCCTCATGTCAGGTCCTCAGCACAGATACGCAGTATTTT. Translation: CASIPSCQVLSTDTQYF.

This clone has only a few counts. The chain employs TRBV19 and TRBJ2-7; no clear D. V lost 4 bases to trimming and J lost 3 bases, with 10 bases between them. Per germline, CDR1 LNHDA and CDR2 SQIVND (reference sequence). The CDR3 has 13 amino acids. CDR3 region: CASSSGSGYEQYF. CDR3 DNA: TGTGCCAGTAGTAGCGGTAGTGGCTACGAGCAGTACTTC. Together with reference TRBV19 and TRBJ2-7, the CDR3 gives the full variable domain: DGGITQSPKYLFRKEGQNVTLSCEQNLNHDAMYWYRQDPGQGLRLIYYSQIVNDFQKGDIAEGYSVSREKKESFPLTVTSAQKNPTAFYLCASSSGSGYEQYFGPGTRLTVT.

This rearrangement joins TRBV9 to TRBJ1-2; no clear D gene. The CDR3 contains 13 residues. V shed 5 bases and J shed 2 bases, with 10 bases lying between them. Germline V gene data show CDR1 as SGDLS and CDR2 as YYNGEE. DNA of the CDR3: TGTGCCAGCAGTCCTAGTCTGAACTATGGCTACACCTTC. Protein product: CASSPSLNYGYTF.

This clone has a handful of counts. V and J are TRBV6-5 and TRBJ1-2; D ambiguous. Germline V gene sequence: CDR1 MNHEY, CDR2 SVGAGI. Trimming cost V 7 bases and J 10 bases, with 19 bases left between them. The CDR3 covers 13 residues. In DNA, the CDR3 is TGTGCCAGCACCAAGAGGAGAAGAGAGGACTACACCTTC. Encoded protein: CASTKRRREDYTF.

This clone came up once. The chain carries TRBV6-5 and TRBJ1-1; TRBD1 aligns across 7 bases. The V segment lost 4 bases and the J segment 4 bases; nucleotides outside the gene matches: 6. The germline V gene has CDR1 MNHEY and CDR2 SVGAGI. The CDR3 is 14 amino acids. CDR3 sequence (DNA): TGTGCCAGCAGTTTGACAGGGAGGTCCACTGAAGCTTTCTTT. Translated: CASSLTGRSTEAFF.

The genes are TRBV10-3 and TRBJ2-3; D gene ambiguous. V shed 5 bases and J shed 6 bases, with 12 bases lying between them. Germline CDR1 reads ENHRY; CDR2 reads SYGVKD. The CDR3 contains 13 residues. Here the CDR3 reads CAISTLSRDTQYF. CDR3 sequence (DNA): TGTGCCATCAGTACCCTTAGCCGGGATACGCAGTATTTT.

The rearrangement joins TRBV2 to TRBJ2-7; TRBD2 is a possible D gene (6 bases). CDR3 length: 14 residues. V lost 3 bases, J lost 6 bases, and 15 bases lay in between. Germline V gene data show CDR1 as SNHLY and CDR2 as FYNNEI. As DNA, the CDR3 is TGTGCCAGCAGTGACCGGGACTTCTTAGGCGAGCAGTACTTC. Protein: CASSDRDFLGEQYF.

This clone was counted only a few times. The rearrangement links TRBV7-2 to TRBJ1-6; possibly TRBD1 for D (5 bases). Germline lookup yields CDR1 SGHTA and CDR2 FQGNSA. The V and J ends lost 3 bases and 10 bases respectively, with 16 bases between them. This CDR3 has 15 amino acids. Here the CDR3 DNA reads TGTGCCAGCAGCTTCCCTCTAGGGGTCGGATCACCCCTCCACTTT. Encoded protein: CASSFPLGVGSPLHF.

This chain uses TRBV24-1 with TRBJ2-5, with a possible D match to TRBD1 (7 bases). V was clipped by 4 bases and J by 5 bases, with 19 bases between them. This CDR3 is 16 amino acids long. Per the germline V gene, CDR1 is KGHDR and CDR2 is SFDVKD. The CDR3 reads CATSDPPTTGRETQYF. The DNA for the CDR3 is TGTGCCACCAGTGACCCACCTACGACAGGGAGGGAGACCCAGTACTTC.

This rearrangement joins TRBV7-9 to TRBJ2-5; D perhaps matches TRBD1 (6 bases). V was pared by 0 bases and J by 1 base, with 15 bases between. The CDR3 has 17 amino acids. In germline, CDR1 is SEHNR, CDR2 FQNEAQ (reference sequence). Here the CDR3 DNA reads TGTGCCAGCAGCTTAGCCGGTGGACAGAGCGTCCAAGAGACCCAGTACTTC. As protein: CASSLAGGQSVQETQYF.

The chain has TRBV3-1 (or the pseudogene TRBV3-2) and TRBJ2-7, with D possibly matching TRBD1 (5 bases). CDR3 length: 12 amino acids. Germline V gene data show CDR1 as LGHDT and CDR2 as YNNKEL (reference sequence). Trimming cost V 8 bases and J 2 bases, with 10 bases left between them. The CDR3 here is CASEADTYEQYF. In DNA form, the CDR3 reads TGTGCCAGCGAGGCGGACACCTACGAGCAGTACTTC.

This chain joins TRBV4-3 and TRBJ1-6; D not resolved. CDR3 length equals 18 residues. V was cut by 1 base and J by 7 bases, with 20 bases left in between. Germline-derived CDR1 and CDR2 are LGHNA and YSLEER. In DNA form, the CDR3 reads TGCGCCAGCAGCCAAGTATCGGGGTACGGGAGTCCCAATTCACCCCTCCACTTT. This translates into CASSQVSGYGSPNSPLHF.

The V and J genes are TRBV6-2 or TRBV6-3 and TRBJ2-7, with D perhaps TRBD1 (6 bases). Trimming removed 0 bases at V and 5 bases at J, with 20 bases between. This CDR3 comprises 17 residues. Germline CDR1 reads MNHEY; CDR2 reads SVGEGT. In nucleotides, the CDR3 is TGTGCCAGCAGTTACTCTTCGTGGGGGCAGTCCGGGAACGAGCAGTACTTC. This translates into CASSYSSWGQSGNEQYF.

The V and J genes are TRBV7-2 and TRBJ1-4; TRBD1 aligns across 7 bases. Germline trimming cut 4 bases from V and 1 base from J; bases unmatched to any gene: 3. Per germline, CDR1 SGHTA and CDR2 FQGNSA. There are 15 residues in the CDR3. CDR3 nucleotide sequence: TGTGCCAGCAGCTCACAGGGGAGAACTAATGAAAAACTGTTTTTT. This translates into CASSSQGRTNEKLFF.

Here the CDR3 DNA reads TGTGCCAGCAGTGGACTGTTCTCTGGGGCCAACGTCCTGACTTTC. Amino acids: CASSGLFSGANVLTF. The gene calls are TRBV2 and TRBJ2-6; D unresolved. Per the germline V gene, CDR1 is SNHLY and CDR2 is FYNNEI. V was cut by 4 bases and J by 0 bases, with 7 bases left in between. This CDR3 region has 15 residues.

The chain carries TRBV7-9 and TRBJ1-2; D not resolved. Germline values: CDR1 SEHNR, CDR2 FQNEAQ (reference sequence). The CDR3 is 13 residues long. V lost 11 bases, J lost 5 bases, and 18 bases lay in between. CDR3 sequence (DNA): TGTGCCGGAGCGACCGTAACGGGGTATGGCTACACCTTC. Its protein product is CAGATVTGYGYTF.

This chain joins TRBV3-1 (or the pseudogene TRBV3-2) and TRBJ2-5; 10 bases match TRBD2. The CDR3 totals 18 residues. Trimming removed 4 bases from V and 4 bases from J; junction bases left unmatched: 15. Germline lookup yields CDR1 LGHDT and CDR2 YNNKEL (reference sequence). CDR3 sequence reads: CASSPSLAGAMVGETQYF. The CDR3 coding sequence is TGTGCCAGCAGCCCCTCCCTAGCGGGGGCAATGGTGGGAGAGACCCAGTACTTC.

The V call is TRBV5-1, the J call TRBJ1-1; D gene ambiguous. This CDR3 has 14 residues. V lost 0 bases and J lost 1, with 7 bases in between. Germline V gives CDR1 SGHRS, CDR2 YFSETQ. The CDR3 region has the DNA TGCGCCAGCAGCTTGGCCTTGTCGAACACTGAAGCTTTCTTT. Translated, it gives CASSLALSNTEAFF.

The V gene is TRBV6-5, the J gene TRBJ2-7; tentatively, D is TRBD1 (5 bases). Germline CDR1 MNHEY, CDR2 SVGAGI. This CDR3 has 15 amino acids. Trimming cost V 0 bases and J 3 bases, with 12 bases left between them. The CDR3 bases are TGTGCCAGCAGTTACTCGAGCCAGGGAAACTACGAGCAGTACTTC. The encoded protein is CASSYSSQGNYEQYF.